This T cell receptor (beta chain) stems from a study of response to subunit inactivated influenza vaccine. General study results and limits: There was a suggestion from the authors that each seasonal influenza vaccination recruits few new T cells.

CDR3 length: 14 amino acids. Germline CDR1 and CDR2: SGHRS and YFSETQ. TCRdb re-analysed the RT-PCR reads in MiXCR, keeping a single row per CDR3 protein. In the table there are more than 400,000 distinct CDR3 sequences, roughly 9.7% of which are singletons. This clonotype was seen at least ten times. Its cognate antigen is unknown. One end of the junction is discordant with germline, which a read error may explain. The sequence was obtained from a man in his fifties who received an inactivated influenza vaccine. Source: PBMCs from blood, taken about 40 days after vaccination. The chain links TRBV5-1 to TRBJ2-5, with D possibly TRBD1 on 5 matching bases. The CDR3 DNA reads TGTGCCAGCAGTTTAGGACAAGCCCAAGAGACCCAGTACTTC. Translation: CASSLGQAQETQYF.